The 29 T cell receptor beta chains listed next were all sequenced from one sample in a study of blood T cell repertoires in COVID-19. The table came from immunoSEQ multiplex PCR; TCRdb's copy has only in-frame clones and leaves some out. Here the sample spans 200,000 to 250,000 clones, 83% being singletons. Sequencing was performed on peripheral blood. The receptors here all came from a woman aged 25 to 39 with COVID-19, enrolled during active disease.

The chain is built from TRBV28 and TRBJ1-2; 8 bases are shared with TRBD1. CDR3 size: 14 residues. The junction had 11 bases not matched to a gene; V was cut back by 10 bases and J by 4 bases. Germline V CDR1 and CDR2: MDHEN, SYDVKM. The CDR3 loop is CATDGGQDFYGYTF. The CDR3 DNA sequence: TGTGCCACCGATGGGGGACAGGATTTCTATGGCTACACCTTC.

This clone occurred once. This sequence joins TRBV3-1 (or the pseudogene TRBV3-2) and TRBJ1-2; no clear D gene. CDR1 is LGHDT, CDR2 YNNKEL, per germline (reference sequence). The CDR3 length is 14 residues. The germline V and J ends were trimmed by 0 bases and 2 bases, with 7 bases remaining between them. CDR3 bases: TGTGCCAGCAGCCAAGATGACATCAACTATGGCTACACCTTC. It yields the protein CASSQDDINYGYTF.

This clone occurred many times. The chain carries TRBV7-9 and TRBJ2-1, with 12 bases fitting TRBD2. With 4 bases clipped from V and 7 bases from J, the junction kept 11 bases outside the gene matches. From germline, CDR1 is SEHNR and CDR2 FQNEAQ (reference sequence). The CDR3 length is 17 residues. The CDR3 nucleotides are TGTGCCAGCAGCTCAGCACAAACTAGCGGGAGGTATAATGAGCAGTTCTTC. Residues: CASSSAQTSGRYNEQFF.

The rearrangement uses TRBV19 and TRBJ1-3; 11 bases fit TRBD1. Germline CDR1 LNHDA, CDR2 SQIVND (reference sequence). With 3 bases clipped from V and 2 bases from J, the junction kept 3 bases outside the gene matches. The CDR3 runs to 16 residues. CDR3 loop: CASSIGQGATGNTIYF. CDR3 DNA: TGTGCCAGTAGTATCGGACAGGGGGCGACTGGAAACACCATATATTTT.

The genes are TRBV7-9 and TRBJ2-5; the D gene is possibly TRBD1 (6 bases). Trimming pared 3 bases from V and 1 base from J, leaving 12 bases between. The length of the CDR3 is 15 residues. From germline, CDR1 is SEHNR and CDR2 FQNEAQ (reference sequence). Written as DNA, the CDR3 is TGTGCCAGCAGCTTCTGGACAGTTCTCCAAGAGACCCAGTACTTC. Amino acid sequence: CASSFWTVLQETQYF. Combining the CDR3 with reference TRBV7-9 and TRBJ2-5 gives the whole variable domain DTGVSQNPRHKITKRGQNVTFRCDPISEHNRLYWYRQTLGQGPEFLTYFQNEAQLEKSRLLSDRFSAERPKGSFSTLEIQRTEQGDSAMYLCASSFWTVLQETQYFGPGTRLLVL.

The chain joins TRBV11-3 to TRBJ1-5; a weak D match, TRBD1 (6 bases). The CDR3 extends over 16 amino acids. Per germline, CDR1 SGHNT and CDR2 YENEEA. With 8 bases removed from V and 1 base from J, the gap between germline ends came to 18 bases. For the CDR3, the DNA is TGTGCCAGCTCAACCATGAGGGGGGGCAGCAATCAGCCCCAGCATTTT. Its translation: CASSTMRGGSNQPQHF.

This clone was seen more than once but under ten times. The chain has TRBV6-2 or TRBV6-3 and TRBJ2-7; 7 positions agree with TRBD1. Germline V gives CDR1 MNHEY, CDR2 SVGEGT. The CDR3 is made up of 15 amino acids. V lost 5 bases and J lost 2; bases outside the gene matches: 9. CDR3 bases: TGTGCCAGCAGTGGAGCCGGGACAGTGCCCTACGAGCAGTACTTC. The encoded protein is CASSGAGTVPYEQYF.

The CDR3 nucleotides read TGTGCCAGTAGTATTAACGGGGACAGGTTCTATAATTCACCCCTCCACTTT. Its protein is CASSINGDRFYNSPLHF. J is TRBJ1-6 and V is TRBV19, with 8 bases fitting TRBD1. The trim removed 3 bases at V and 3 bases at J, leaving 7 bases unmatched. The CDR3 spans 17 residues. CDR1 is LNHDA and CDR2 is SQIVND in the germline V gene (reference sequence).

The chain has TRBV5-1 and TRBJ1-1; D may be TRBD1 (5 bases). Germline CDR1 SGHRS, CDR2 YFSETQ. The CDR3 has 14 amino acids. V was cut by 3 bases and J by 1 base, with 10 bases left in between. Here the CDR3 DNA reads TGCGCCAGCAGCTGGGACGGGGGGAACACTGAAGCTTTCTTT. It yields the protein CASSWDGGNTEAFF.

The chain recombines TRBV5-1 with TRBJ1-1; 9 bases line up with TRBD1. Trimming took 2 bases from V and 6 from J; bases not matched to a gene: 11. Per the germline V gene, CDR1 is SGHRS and CDR2 is YFSETQ. The CDR3 covers 16 residues. The CDR3 nucleotides read TGCGCCAGCAGCTTTCAAGGGACAGGGAAAAACCCTGAAGCTTTCTTT. Protein sequence: CASSFQGTGKNPEAFF.

J is TRBJ2-1 and V is TRBV7-2; weak D call: TRBD2 (5 bases). V gave up 1 base and J gave up 9 bases, with 19 bases separating them. CDR3 length equals 16 residues. The germline V gene encodes CDR1 SGHTA and CDR2 FQGNSA. CDR3 in amino acids: CASSLGVGRARGEQFF. CDR3 sequence (DNA): TGTGCCAGCAGCTTAGGAGTGGGCAGAGCTCGGGGTGAGCAGTTCTTC. The full variable domain, in which reference TRBV7-2 and TRBJ2-1 provide the parts outside the CDR3, is GAGVSQSPSNKVTEKGKDVELRCDPISGHTALYWYRQSLGQGLEFLIYFQGNSAPDKSGLPSDRFSAERTGGSVSTLTIQRTQQEDSAVYLCASSLGVGRARGEQFFGPGTRLTVL.

The chain is built from TRBV20-1 and TRBJ2-4; D possibly corresponds to TRBD1 (6 bases). Trimming took off 3 bases at V and 5 bases at J, with 14 bases between the two ends. This CDR3 comprises 14 residues. The V gene's germline CDR1 is DFQATT and CDR2 SNEGSKA (reference sequence). The CDR3 DNA sequence: TGCAGTGCTAGTAGGGGGATGCAGCAAAACATTCAGTACTTC. As protein: CSASRGMQQNIQYF.

This chain uses TRBV30 with TRBJ1-3, with 9 positions matching TRBD1. CDR3 size: 15 residues. The junction had 6 bases not matched to a gene; V was cut back by 3 bases and J by 3 bases. CDR1 and CDR2 (germline): GTSNPN, SVGIG (reference sequence). The CDR3 spells CAWSEPTGGGNTIYF. The CDR3 DNA is TGTGCCTGGAGCGAACCGACAGGGGGTGGAAACACCATATATTTT.

This chain uses TRBV7-2 with TRBJ2-3; TRBD1 agrees at 9 bases. The CDR3 totals 15 residues. Trimming removed 5 bases from V and 3 bases from J; junction bases left unmatched: 6. Germline CDR1 reads SGHTA; CDR2 reads FQGNSA. The CDR3 loop is CASSITGTGTDTQYF. CDR3 DNA sequence: TGTGCCAGCAGCATCACCGGGACAGGGACAGATACGCAGTATTTT.

This clone has more than one count but fewer than ten. Other DNA sequences in this specimen translate into the identical CDR3. The gene calls are TRBV27 and TRBJ1-6; D might be TRBD1 (6 bases). The length of the CDR3 is 15 residues. Trimming took 2 bases from V and 4 from J, leaving 9 bases between them. Germline V gives CDR1 MNHEY, CDR2 SMNVEV (reference sequence). CDR3 nucleotides: TGTGCCAGCAGTTTAGGCAGGGGATATAATTCACCCCTCCACTTT. This translates into CASSLGRGYNSPLHF.

V and J are TRBV4-3 and TRBJ2-1; D is uncertain. With 1 base removed from V and 5 bases from J, the gap between germline ends came to 9 bases. Germline V gene lookup returns CDR1 LGHNA and CDR2 YSLEER. The CDR3 has 14 residues. CDR3 amino acids: CASSQGLKNNEQFF. The CDR3 DNA follows: TGCGCCAGCAGCCAAGGACTGAAAAACAATGAGCAGTTCTTC.

This chain uses TRBV7-2 with TRBJ2-7, with a weak D call TRBD1 (6 bases). V lost 5 bases to trimming and J lost 3 bases, with 11 bases between them. Germline assignment: CDR1 SGHTA and CDR2 FQGNSA. CDR3 length: 13 amino acids. As DNA, the CDR3 is TGTGCCAGCAGCAATCAAGGGGGCTACGAGCAGTACTTC. As protein: CASSNQGGYEQYF.

The chain carries TRBV19 and TRBJ1-1, with 9 bases lining up with TRBD1. The ends lost 6 bases at V and 4 bases at J; junction bases unmatched: 12. CDR1 LNHDA and CDR2 SQIVND come from the germline V gene (reference sequence). The CDR3 runs to 16 residues. Here the CDR3 reads CASSRTGDFMGTEAFF. CDR3 in DNA: TGTGCCAGTAGCCGGACAGGGGACTTTATGGGCACTGAAGCTTTCTTT.

The chain has TRBV6-2 or TRBV6-3 and TRBJ1-6; D not certain. The CDR3 spans 15 residues. Germline V gene lookup returns CDR1 MNHEY and CDR2 SVGEGT. V was pared by 0 bases and J by 7 bases, with 10 bases between. In DNA form, the CDR3 reads TGTGCCAGCAGTTACTCAGAAGCAGCGAATTCACCCCTCCACTTT. It specifies CASSYSEAANSPLHF.

The gene calls are TRBV3-1 (or the pseudogene TRBV3-2) and TRBJ2-1; 11 bases agree with TRBD2. This CDR3 comprises 19 residues. V was clipped by 1 base and J by 5 bases; unmatched bases: 13. Germline V lookup: CDR1 LGHDT, CDR2 YNNKEL (reference sequence). This chain's CDR3 is CASSQGLAGGPRDHNEQFF. CDR3 in DNA: TGTGCCAGCAGCCAAGGTTTAGCGGGAGGGCCTAGGGATCACAATGAGCAGTTCTTC.

This clone was observed once. The J gene is TRBJ1-5, the V gene TRBV4-3, with 8 nucleotides matching TRBD1. CDR3 size: 15 residues. The ends lost 0 bases at V and 8 bases at J; junction bases unmatched: 6. The V gene's germline CDR1 is LGHNA and CDR2 YSLEER. CDR3 protein: CASSQDRTGFEPQHF. CDR3 nucleotide sequence: TGCGCCAGCAGCCAAGATAGGACAGGGTTTGAGCCCCAGCATTTT.

V usage is TRBV7-9 and J usage is TRBJ1-1; 7 bases are a match to TRBD1. The CDR3 spans 16 residues. In germline, CDR1 is SEHNR, CDR2 FQNEAQ (reference sequence). J lost 4 bases, V lost 1 base, and 9 bases had no gene match. CDR3 loop: CASSLGGGPLGTEAFF. In nucleotides, the CDR3 is TGTGCCAGCAGCTTAGGAGGGGGCCCATTGGGCACTGAAGCTTTCTTT.

V usage is TRBV5-1 and J usage is TRBJ2-5; 12 bases are a match to TRBD1. The V gene's germline CDR1 is SGHRS and CDR2 YFSETQ. With V trimmed by 7 bases and J by 3 bases, 10 bases remained unmatched. The CDR3 runs to 16 residues. CDR3 coding DNA: TGCGCCAGCCGCACAGGGGGACAGGGGGCGGAAGAGACCCAGTACTTC. Residues: CASRTGGQGAEETQYF.

This chain uses TRBV29-1 with TRBJ1-2; D is unresolved. The V end was cut by 3 bases, the J end by 4 bases, with 9 bases between. The CDR3 extends over 12 amino acids. CDR1 SQVTM and CDR2 ANQGSEA come from the germline V gene. The CDR3: CSVDSRGYGYTF. DNA for the CDR3: TGCAGCGTTGATTCCCGAGGCTATGGCTACACCTTC.

The chain has TRBV7-9 and TRBJ1-1; D is perhaps TRBD1 (6 bases). The length of the CDR3 is 15 residues. Germline V gene lookup returns CDR1 SEHNR and CDR2 FQNEAQ (reference sequence). V dropped 5 bases and J dropped 5 bases, with 18 bases sitting between them. Here the CDR3 reads CASSPLDSEWTEAFF. The CDR3 DNA follows: TGTGCCAGCAGCCCTCTGGACAGCGAATGGACTGAAGCTTTCTTT.

The chain is built from TRBV3-1 (or the pseudogene TRBV3-2) and TRBJ1-5; a weak D match, TRBD1 (6 bases). V lost 2 bases and J lost 0, with 8 bases in between. CDR3 length: 15 residues. Germline CDR1 LGHDT, CDR2 YNNKEL (reference sequence). In DNA, the CDR3 is TGTGCCAGCAGCCAACAGGGGAATAGCAATCAGCCCCAGCATTTT. It encodes CASSQQGNSNQPQHF.

This clone was counted between two and nine times. Here the CDR3 reads CASLILRGFGYTF. CDR3 DNA: TGTGCCAGCCTAATCCTCAGGGGATTTGGCTACACCTTC. The chain joins TRBV7-2 to TRBJ1-2; D may be TRBD1 (6 bases). Germline CDR1 and CDR2: SGHTA and FQGNSA. This CDR3 spans 13 amino acids. V was cut by 8 bases and J by 7 bases, with 17 bases left in between.

The genes are TRBV27 and TRBJ2-3; 9 bases are a match to TRBD1. J was trimmed by 2 bases and V by 3 bases; bases with no gene match: 12. The CDR3 loop spans 18 amino acids. Germline V gives CDR1 MNHEY, CDR2 SMNVEV (reference sequence). CDR3 region: CASSFGGTGIEVTDTQYF. DNA for the CDR3: TGTGCCAGCAGTTTTGGGGGGACAGGGATTGAGGTCACAGATACGCAGTATTTT.

This clone was counted a few times. This chain connects TRBV30 to TRBJ2-7; D gene ambiguous. The V end lost 3 bases, the J end lost 0 bases, and 15 bases lay between the germline ends. Per germline, CDR1 GTSNPN and CDR2 SVGIG (reference sequence). The CDR3 is made up of 15 amino acids. The CDR3 reads CAWSPTHLTSYEQYF. The CDR3, as DNA: TGTGCCTGGAGCCCCACACATCTCACCTCCTACGAGCAGTACTTC.